This T cell receptor beta chain stems from a study of human T cells and chemical hapten exposure. Looking at the study overall: Small pooled library volume differences chiefly drove per-sample TCR yield variation.

Trimming left V 0 bases short and J 1 base short, with 9 bases between. The CDR3 length is 15 residues. In germline, CDR1 is MNHEY, CDR2 SVGAGI. This clonotype was picked up a small number of times. TCRdb passed the RACE reads through MiXCR, listing each CDR3 protein once. The data show about 31,000 distinct CDR3 sequences, 6% to 7.5% seen once. As for time point: healthy volunteer bleed at 2 weeks. The template was total RNA from unfractionated whole blood. Sequencing used whole blood. V gene TRBV6-5 combines with J gene TRBJ1-1; a possible D gene is TRBD1 (6 bases). This receptor was taken from a human donor in good health. Some clones in this sample may be carry-over from other donors' samples. CDR3 coding DNA: TGTGCCAGCAGTTACTCGCCGACAGGGAACACTGAAGCTTTCTTT. Encoded protein: CASSYSPTGNTEAFF.